These 14 T cell receptor beta chains originate from one sample sequenced in a study of neurological immune-mediated disorders (dated by TCRdb to the late 2010s). Libraries came from 5' RACE. Sequencing took place on an Illumina HiSeq 2500. TCRdb reworked the public reads: Q25 trimming with fastp, MiXCR clone assembly, productive beta chains retained. CDR3 protein duplicates are merged, each entry listing the most common genes and DNA. This sample gives about 59,000 distinct CDR3 sequences in total; less than 25% of them show up just once. The ten top clones hold about 4.3% of the sample. Sample time point, as interpreted from the label and publication: technical triplicate 2. The sequenced material came from PBMCs. These receptors were obtained from a man between 60 and 75 years old with HTLV-1-associated myelopathy (HAM/TSP).

The CDR3 DNA sequence: TGTGCCAGCAGCTCGACAGGGGGAAAAACCGGGGAGCTGTTTTTT. Translated: CASSSTGGKTGELFF. V is TRBV5-6 and J is TRBJ2-2; 9 nucleotides agree with TRBD1. Looked up from germline, CDR1 is SGHDT and CDR2 is YYEEEE. Germline trimming cut 3 bases from V and 5 bases from J; bases unmatched to any gene: 5. This CDR3 comprises 15 residues.

This clonotype was counted many times. V usage is TRBV4-1 and J usage is TRBJ2-7; D not certain. V lost 1 base and J lost 2, with 9 bases in between. This CDR3 is built from 14 residues. CDR1 is MGHRA and CDR2 is YSYEKL in the germline V gene. The CDR3 region is CASSQADGPYEQYF. The CDR3 nucleotides are TGCGCCAGCAGCCAAGCGGACGGACCCTACGAGCAGTACTTC.

This chain uses TRBV4-1 with TRBJ2-7; TRBD1 matches at 10 bases. After removal of 1 base from V and 7 bases from J, the junction contained 10 bases not matched to a gene. The CDR3 consists of 16 residues. Germline CDR1 MGHRA, CDR2 YSYEKL. This CDR3 is CASSQAPGQGLREQYF. As DNA, the CDR3 is TGCGCCAGCAGCCAAGCCCCGGGACAGGGGTTGAGGGAGCAGTACTTC.

This clonotype occurred many times. The genes are TRBV20-1 and TRBJ1-2; D is possibly TRBD1 (5 bases). V lost 5 bases and J 0 bases, leaving 16 bases between the germline ends. This CDR3 contains 15 residues. Germline-derived CDR1 and CDR2 are DFQATT and SNEGSKA (reference sequence). CDR3 DNA: TGCAGTGCTCCAGGTGGGGACCAAGCTAACTATGGCTACACCTTC. It specifies CSAPGGDQANYGYTF.

The table lists this clonotype with many counts. V usage is TRBV20-1 and J usage is TRBJ1-1; perhaps TRBD1 as D (6 bases). Trimming shortened V by 3 bases and J by 4 bases, and 15 bases separated the two germline ends. CDR3 length: 14 amino acids. CDR1 DFQATT and CDR2 SNEGSKA come from the germline V gene (reference sequence). CDR3 in amino acids: CSARWSGEGTEAFF. The CDR3 DNA is TGCAGTGCTAGGTGGTCAGGGGAAGGCACTGAAGCTTTCTTT.

This clonotype was found many times. Here the CDR3 DNA reads TGTGCCAGCTCACCATGGCGGGAGACCGGGGAGCTGTTTTTT. Protein sequence: CASSPWRETGELFF. The chain recombines TRBV18 with TRBJ2-2; 7 nucleotides line up with TRBD2. CDR1 KGHSH and CDR2 LQKENI come from the germline V gene. J was trimmed by 5 bases and V by 2 bases; bases with no gene match: 2. The CDR3 is made up of 14 amino acids.

This clonotype appeared many times. V usage is TRBV5-4 and J usage is TRBJ2-7; D ambiguous. Trimming pared 0 bases from V and 2 bases from J, leaving 9 bases between. CDR3 length equals 14 residues. CDR1 and CDR2 from the germline V gene are SGHNT and YYREEE (reference sequence). CDR3 DNA: TGTGCCAGCAGCTTGGACGTCATCCCCTACGAGCAGTACTTC. Protein sequence: CASSLDVIPYEQYF.

At least ten counts were recorded for this clonotype. The gene calls are TRBV18 and TRBJ2-7, with 10 bases fitting TRBD1. Germline CDR1 is KGHSH and CDR2 is LQKENI. The V and J ends lost 8 bases and 7 bases, in that order; junction bases with no gene match: 11. The CDR3 sequence is 14 residues long. The CDR3 nucleotides are TGTGCCAGCCTACCGGGACAGGGGTCTCAGGAGCAGTACTTC. Translation: CASLPGQGSQEQYF.

This chain uses TRBV10-3 with TRBJ2-7, with 7 positions matching TRBD1. V was clipped by 4 bases and J by 4 bases; unmatched bases: 7. This CDR3 has 14 residues. Germline loops: CDR1 ENHRY, CDR2 SYGVKD. This CDR3 reads CAISVKGAGYEQYF. Here the CDR3 DNA reads TGTGCCATCAGTGTAAAGGGGGCTGGGTACGAGCAGTACTTC.

This clonotype appeared many times. V gene TRBV7-3 combines with J gene TRBJ1-2; TRBD1 aligns across 7 bases. Germline CDR1 and CDR2: SGHTA and FQGTGA. The CDR3 has 16 amino acids. The junction had 8 bases not matched to a gene; V was cut back by 0 bases and J by 4 bases. CDR3 region: CASSLTHGDSGYGYTF. As DNA, the CDR3 is TGTGCCAGCAGCTTAACTCATGGGGACAGTGGCTATGGCTACACCTTC.

V gene TRBV5-1 combines with J gene TRBJ2-2, with D perhaps TRBD1 or TRBD2 (5 bases each). This CDR3 has 13 residues. With 4 bases removed from V and 6 bases from J, the gap between germline ends came to 10 bases. From germline, CDR1 is SGHRS and CDR2 YFSETQ. CDR3 coding DNA: TGCGCCAGCAGCCCGAGGGGATCCGGGGAGCTGTTTTTT. Translation: CASSPRGSGELFF.

The CDR3 loop is CASGLAGGREQYF. The CDR3 DNA reads TGTGCCAGCGGATTAGCGGGAGGGCGTGAGCAGTACTTC. The J gene is TRBJ2-7, the V gene TRBV27; 11 positions agree with TRBD2. Germline lookup yields CDR1 MNHEY and CDR2 SMNVEV (reference sequence). There are 13 residues in the CDR3. With V trimmed by 8 bases and J by 7 bases, 7 bases remained unmatched.

This clonotype came up many times. This chain connects TRBV12-3 or TRBV12-4 to TRBJ2-1, with 8 bases identical to TRBD2. V gave up 2 bases and J gave up 6 bases; unmatched junction bases: 9. The CDR3 has 16 amino acids. CDR3 region: CASSLSGTRGTNEQFF. In nucleotides, the CDR3 is TGTGCCAGCAGTTTATCCGGGACTAGGGGGACCAATGAGCAGTTCTTC.

In its sample, this clonotype was seen many times. The chain recombines TRBV29-1 with TRBJ1-4, with D possibly matching TRBD1 (5 bases). V lost 0 bases to trimming and J lost 5 bases, with 10 bases between them. In germline, CDR1 is SQVTM, CDR2 ANQGSEA. The CDR3 length is 14 residues. CDR3 DNA sequence: TGCAGCGTTGAAGATGGGGGAAAGAATGAAAAACTGTTTTTT. It is translated as CSVEDGGKNEKLFF.